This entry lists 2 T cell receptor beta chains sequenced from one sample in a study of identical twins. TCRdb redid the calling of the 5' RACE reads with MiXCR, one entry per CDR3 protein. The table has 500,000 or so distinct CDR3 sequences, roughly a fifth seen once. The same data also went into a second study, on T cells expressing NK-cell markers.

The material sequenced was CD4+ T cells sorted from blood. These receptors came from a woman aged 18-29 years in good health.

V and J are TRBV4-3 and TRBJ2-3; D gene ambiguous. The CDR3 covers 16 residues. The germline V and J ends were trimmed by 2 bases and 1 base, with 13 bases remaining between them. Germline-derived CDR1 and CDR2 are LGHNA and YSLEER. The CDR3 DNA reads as TGCGCCAGCAGCCAACAGTTTTTTCCCCGCACAGATACGCAGTATTTT. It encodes CASSQQFFPRTDTQYF.

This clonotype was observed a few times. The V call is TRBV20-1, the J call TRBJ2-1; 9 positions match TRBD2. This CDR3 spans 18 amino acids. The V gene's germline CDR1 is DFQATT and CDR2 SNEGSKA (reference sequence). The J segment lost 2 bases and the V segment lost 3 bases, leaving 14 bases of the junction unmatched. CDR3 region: CSARQGRGSSGAYNEQFF. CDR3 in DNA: TGCAGTGCTAGGCAGGGCCGGGGATCTAGCGGGGCCTACAATGAGCAGTTCTTC.